The source of this T cell receptor (beta chain) is a study of blood T cell dynamics during melanoma immunotherapy. This CDR3 spans 13 amino acids. Trimming shortened V by 4 bases and J by 4 bases, and 10 bases separated the two germline ends. Germline loops: CDR1 SGHTA, CDR2 FQGNSA. The time point: pre-treatment baseline. Repertoires were generated with immunoSEQ multiplex PCR, while TCRdb's copy carries only in-frame clones and drops some. The sample includes several thousand clones, 81% of them seen just once. In this sample, this clone turned up a few times. The gene calls are TRBV7-2 and TRBJ1-1; D is unresolved. Here the sequenced sample was blood, taken from a patient treated with checkpoint blockade. The receptor was isolated from a human donor with melanoma. CDR3 loop: CASSSLGGTEAFF. The CDR3 bases are TGTGCCAGCAGCTCCTTGGGCGGCACTGAAGCTTTCTTT.